The next 31 T cell receptor beta chains were all read from a single sample in a study of cytomegalovirus exposure and HLA in healthy donors. Both 60 Vbeta primers and 13 Jbeta primers went into the PCR. The table came from immunoSEQ multiplex PCR; TCRdb's copy has only in-frame clones and leaves some out. Of roughly 180,000 clones listed, about three quarters were seen once; the top ten hold approximately 2.4%. The sequencing sample was made of PBMCs. The receptors come from a female donor in good health and CMV-seronegative.

This clone was counted a few times. The rearrangement joins TRBV29-1 to TRBJ1-3, with a possible D match to TRBD1 (5 bases). The CDR3 runs 13 residues. The germline gives CDR1 SQVTM, CDR2 ANQGSEA. V was trimmed by 7 bases and J by 0 bases, leaving 10 bases between them. The CDR3 here is CSASGGSGNTIYF. DNA for the CDR3: TGCAGCGCCTCCGGGGGCTCTGGAAACACCATATATTTT.

This clone has a handful of counts. The chain is built from TRBV7-2 and TRBJ1-1; no clear D. The CDR3 covers 12 residues. CDR1 is SGHTA, CDR2 FQGNSA, per germline. Trimming removed 5 bases from V and 5 bases from J, with 9 bases in between. This CDR3 reads CASSLGRTEAFF. In DNA, the CDR3 is TGTGCCAGCAGCCTAGGGCGGACTGAAGCTTTCTTT.

The chain links TRBV7-8 to TRBJ2-5, with 7 bases identical to TRBD1. This CDR3 spans 15 amino acids. Trimming took 7 bases from V and 11 from J; bases not matched to a gene: 19. Germline V gene sequence: CDR1 SGHVS, CDR2 FQNEAQ. Written as DNA, the CDR3 is TGTGCCAGCACTATCCGGGCAGGGGGAACTTCAGAGCAGTACTTC. This encodes CASTIRAGGTSEQYF.

The chain is built from TRBV6-6 and TRBJ2-7; 7 positions match TRBD1. CDR1 and CDR2 (germline): MNHNY, SVGAGI (reference sequence). This CDR3 comprises 15 residues. Trimming removed 4 bases from V and 0 bases from J; junction bases left unmatched: 6. The CDR3 sequence: CASSSQTGTSYEQYF. CDR3 DNA: TGTGCCAGCAGTTCTCAGACAGGGACCTCCTACGAGCAGTACTTC.

The V gene is TRBV2, the J gene TRBJ2-7; a weak D match, TRBD2 (6 bases). CDR1 and CDR2 from the germline V gene are SNHLY and FYNNEI. Between the trimmed V and J ends, which lost 6 bases and 3 bases, there was a span of 12 bases. The CDR3 runs 13 residues. CDR3 protein: CASRKGLFYEQYF. CDR3 DNA sequence: TGTGCCAGCAGAAAGGGACTCTTCTACGAGCAGTACTTC.

CDR3 region: CASNFGLAGALETQYF. The CDR3 nucleotides read TGTGCCAGCAATTTCGGATTAGCGGGGGCCCTGGAGACCCAGTACTTC. The genes are TRBV2 and TRBJ2-5; 9 bases align to TRBD2. The germline CDR1 and CDR2 sequences are SNHLY and FYNNEI. The CDR3 length is 16 residues. V lost 7 bases, J lost 5 bases, and 14 bases stayed unmatched.

The chain uses TRBV5-5 and TRBJ2-1, with a weak D call TRBD1 (5 bases). In germline, CDR1 is SGHKS, CDR2 YYEKEE (reference sequence). This CDR3 comprises 17 residues. V lost 4 bases, J lost 5 bases, and 22 bases lay in between. Here the CDR3 DNA reads TGTGCCAGCAGCCGCAGGGTAGGGAACGGGCTACACAATGAGCAGTTCTTC. Translation gives CASSRRVGNGLHNEQFF.

This chain joins TRBV25-1 and TRBJ1-5, with no clear D. The CDR3 is 12 amino acids. CDR1 is MGHDK and CDR2 is SYGVNS in the germline V gene. V lost 4 bases to trimming and J lost 4 bases, with 5 bases between them. This CDR3 reads CASSGENQPQHF. In nucleotides, the CDR3 is TGTGCCAGCAGTGGCGAAAATCAGCCCCAGCATTTT. Full variable domain (outside the CDR3, taken from reference TRBV25-1 and TRBJ1-5): EADIYQTPRYLVIGTGKKITLECSQTMGHDKMYWYQQDPGMELHLIHYSYGVNSTEKGDLSSESTVSRIRTEHFPLTLESARPSHTSQYLCASSGENQPQHFGDGTRLSIL.

This sequence joins TRBV9 and TRBJ1-1; weak D call: TRBD1 (5 bases). Germline V CDR1 and CDR2: SGDLS, YYNGEE. This CDR3 contains 16 residues. The germline V and J ends were trimmed by 3 bases and 0 bases, with 15 bases remaining between them. CDR3 sequence: CASSGGRGIMNTEAFF. CDR3 bases: TGTGCCAGCAGCGGGGGTCGGGGGATCATGAACACTGAAGCTTTCTTT.

This sequence joins TRBV5-8 and TRBJ1-4, with D hard to call. The CDR3 is 16 residues long. Germline V gene lookup returns CDR1 SGHTS and CDR2 YDEGEE. Trimming took 0 bases from V and 0 from J, leaving 9 bases between them. CDR3 protein: CASSLVVSPTNEKLFF. CDR3 nucleotides: TGTGCCAGCAGCTTGGTAGTTTCTCCAACTAATGAAAAACTGTTTTTT.

Ten or more counts support this clone. The chain is built from TRBV6-4 and TRBJ2-1, with TRBD2 as a possible D gene (5 bases). CDR3 length equals 15 residues. The germline V and J ends were trimmed by 6 bases and 6 bases, with 18 bases remaining between them. Germline V lookup: CDR1 MRHNA, CDR2 SNTAGT. The CDR3 nucleotides read TGTGCCAGCAGCAGGTCCAGCGGAGAAAGCAATGAGCAGTTCTTC. Protein product: CASSRSSGESNEQFF.

The chain links TRBV19 to TRBJ2-3; 11 bases are shared with TRBD2. CDR3 length: 17 residues. Germline CDR1 LNHDA, CDR2 SQIVND (reference sequence). V trimming: 4 bases; J trimming: 2 bases; junction bases outside the gene matches: 8. This chain's CDR3 is CASSTEGLAEITDTQYF. The CDR3, as DNA: TGTGCCAGTAGTACGGAGGGACTAGCGGAGATCACAGATACGCAGTATTTT.

The chain recombines TRBV5-1 with TRBJ2-5; 8 nucleotides align to TRBD2. This CDR3 has 14 residues. The germline gives CDR1 SGHRS, CDR2 YFSETQ. The V gene end was trimmed by 2 bases and the J gene end by 5 bases; junction bases not matched to a gene: 5. CDR3 loop: CASSFGGGGETQYF. In nucleotides, the CDR3 is TGCGCCAGCAGCTTCGGGGGGGGAGGGGAGACCCAGTACTTC.

The gene calls are TRBV6-5 and TRBJ2-5; TRBD2 might be the D (7 bases). CDR3 size: 13 residues. CDR1 MNHEY and CDR2 SVGAGI come from the germline V gene. V lost 5 bases and J lost 4, with 11 bases in between. The CDR3 coding sequence is TGTGCCAGCAGTCTAAGGGGGGGAGAGACCCAGTACTTC. It is translated as CASSLRGGETQYF.

This chain joins TRBV30 and TRBJ2-2; no definite D call. CDR1 and CDR2 (germline): GTSNPN, SVGIG (reference sequence). This CDR3 comprises 11 residues. Trimming took off 5 bases at V and 4 bases at J, with 5 bases between the two ends. The CDR3 bases are TGTGCCTGGCGAGGCACCGGGGAGCTGTTTTTT. Amino acid sequence: CAWRGTGELFF.

The chain links TRBV7-2 to TRBJ2-7; D uncertain. CDR3 length: 15 amino acids. V lost 3 bases and J lost 2, with 14 bases in between. Germline CDR1 SGHTA, CDR2 FQGNSA. In nucleotides, the CDR3 is TGTGCCAGCAGCTTGGCGTTACAGCCTGCCTACGAGCAGTACTTC. Translated: CASSLALQPAYEQYF.

The gene calls are TRBV12-5 and TRBJ2-1; 9 nucleotides match TRBD2. With V trimmed by 3 bases and J by 6 bases, 12 bases remained unmatched. Germline loops: CDR1 LGHNT, CDR2 FRNRAP. The CDR3 is 17 residues long. For the CDR3, the DNA is TGTGCTAGTGGTTTAGGGCAAATAGCGGGAGAGGGCAATGAGCAGTTCTTC. Protein product: CASGLGQIAGEGNEQFF.

This rearrangement joins TRBV7-2 to TRBJ2-5, with D unresolved. Germline V gene lookup returns CDR1 SGHTA and CDR2 FQGNSA. The CDR3 is 16 amino acids. V shed 1 base and J shed 1 base, with 13 bases lying between them. The CDR3 sequence is CASSLVVPVAQETQYF. CDR3 DNA: TGTGCCAGCAGCTTAGTCGTCCCAGTCGCCCAAGAGACCCAGTACTTC.

CDR3 protein: CASSLGTLRYYGYTF. As DNA, the CDR3 is TGTGCCAGCAGCTTAGGAACCTTGCGCTACTATGGCTACACCTTC. This sequence joins TRBV7-2 and TRBJ1-2, with D uncertain. There are 15 residues in the CDR3. Germline V gives CDR1 SGHTA, CDR2 FQGNSA. Trimming took off 1 base at V and 3 bases at J, with 12 bases between the two ends. Using reference TRBV7-2 and TRBJ1-2 for the parts outside the CDR3, the full variable domain is GAGVSQSPSNKVTEKGKDVELRCDPISGHTALYWYRQSLGQGLEFLIYFQGNSAPDKSGLPSDRFSAERTGGSVSTLTIQRTQQEDSAVYLCASSLGTLRYYGYTFGSGTRLTVV.

This rearrangement joins TRBV19 to TRBJ1-5; D remains ambiguous. Per germline, CDR1 LNHDA and CDR2 SQIVND (reference sequence). Trimming removed 2 bases at V and 3 bases at J, with 11 bases between. The CDR3 loop spans 15 amino acids. CDR3 DNA sequence: TGTGCCAGTAGTATATTGGCCGGGTACAATCAGCCCCAGCATTTT. Its translation: CASSILAGYNQPQHF.

The genes are TRBV7-9 and TRBJ1-2, with D possibly being TRBD1 (5 bases). The germline gives CDR1 SEHNR, CDR2 FQNEAQ (reference sequence). V gave up 3 bases and J gave up 1 base, with 6 bases separating them. The CDR3 has 13 amino acids. DNA of the CDR3: TGTGCCAGCAGCTTCGACAGTAACTATGGCTACACCTTC. Protein: CASSFDSNYGYTF. The full variable domain, with the rest looked up from reference TRBV7-9 and TRBJ1-2, is DTGVSQNPRHKITKRGQNVTFRCDPISEHNRLYWYRQTLGQGPEFLTYFQNEAQLEKSRLLSDRFSAERPKGSFSTLEIQRTEQGDSAMYLCASSFDSNYGYTFGSGTRLTVV.

In the case of this clone: A junction end diverges from the germline sequence, so it may reflect a read error. This chain connects TRBV7-9 to TRBJ2-7; 10 bases match TRBD1. CDR1 SEHNR and CDR2 FQNEAQ come from the germline V gene (reference sequence). The CDR3 runs to 17 residues. The DNA for the CDR3 is TGTTCCAGCAGCTTTAAAAACACCGGGACAGGGGTGGGCGAGCAGTACTTC. It translates to CSSSFKNTGTGVGEQYF.

As regards this clone: Other DNA sequences in the same sample also yield this CDR3. The chain links TRBV7-2 to TRBJ2-7; maybe TRBD1 (5 bases). Germline V gene data show CDR1 as SGHTA and CDR2 as FQGNSA. V was trimmed by 5 bases and J by 2 bases, leaving 10 bases between them. The CDR3 spans 13 residues. In DNA, the CDR3 is TGTGCCAGCAGCCTAGGGGCCCCCTACGAGCAGTACTTC. It codes for CASSLGAPYEQYF.

This chain connects TRBV28 to TRBJ2-1, with 10 bases fitting TRBD1. Trimming at V came to 3 bases and at J to 4 bases, leaving 3 bases not matched to a gene. The germline CDR1 and CDR2 sequences are MDHEN and SYDVKM. The CDR3 length is 15 residues. In DNA, the CDR3 is TGTGCCAGCAGTTTCGGGACAGGGGAATACAATGAGCAGTTCTTC. Its protein is CASSFGTGEYNEQFF.

V usage is TRBV6-5 and J usage is TRBJ1-5, with 7 bases matching TRBD1. Per germline, CDR1 MNHEY and CDR2 SVGAGI. V lost 6 bases to trimming and J lost 10 bases; unmatched junction nucleotides: 12. The length of the CDR3 is 14 residues. CDR3 DNA: TGTGCCAGCAGCCGGGACAGTAACCCAGGACCCCAGCATTTT. This encodes CASSRDSNPGPQHF.

This clone was detected only a few times. The CDR3 sequence is CACPRRTSNYGYTF. The CDR3 DNA reads as TGTGCCTGTCCCCGTCGGACAAGCAACTATGGCTACACCTTC. The rearrangement joins TRBV30 to TRBJ1-2; the D gene is possibly TRBD1 (5 bases). Germline V gene sequence: CDR1 GTSNPN, CDR2 SVGIG (reference sequence). V was clipped by 6 bases and J by 2 bases, with 16 bases between them. The CDR3 totals 14 residues.

The V gene is TRBV15, the J gene TRBJ2-5; 9 bases line up with TRBD1. This CDR3 region has 16 residues. V trimming: 2 bases; J trimming: 7 bases; junction bases outside the gene matches: 11. Germline V gene sequence: CDR1 LNHNV, CDR2 YYDKDF (reference sequence). CDR3 in amino acids: CATSRRPGQGSGTQYF. DNA for the CDR3: TGTGCCACCAGCAGACGGCCGGGACAGGGATCCGGGACCCAGTACTTC.

The chain links TRBV5-8 to TRBJ1-2; D is perhaps TRBD1 (5 bases). Looked up from germline, CDR1 is SGHTS and CDR2 is YDEGEE. The CDR3 is 14 amino acids. The V end lost 0 bases, the J end lost 5 bases, and 11 bases lay between the germline ends. CDR3 coding DNA: TGTGCCAGCAGCTTGGTAACCCGGGGGTATGGCTACACCTTC. This sequence encodes CASSLVTRGYGYTF.

This rearrangement joins TRBV7-9 to TRBJ2-1; 8 bases are a match to TRBD2. The trim removed 10 bases at V and 4 bases at J, leaving 12 bases unmatched. Germline-derived CDR1 and CDR2 are SEHNR and FQNEAQ (reference sequence). There are 15 residues in the CDR3. CDR3 residues: CATEKSTSGYNEQFF. CDR3 DNA: TGTGCCACCGAGAAGAGCACTAGCGGATACAATGAGCAGTTCTTC.

This clone was seen once. The chain employs TRBV5-1 and TRBJ2-2; 9 nucleotides match TRBD1. V dropped 5 bases and J dropped 2; count of bases not matched to a gene: 10. The germline V gene has CDR1 SGHRS and CDR2 YFSETQ. This CDR3 is built from 17 residues. CDR3: CASRFDRGSINTGELFF. The CDR3 region has the DNA TGCGCCAGCAGATTCGACAGGGGGTCCATAAACACCGGGGAGCTGTTTTTT.

The rearrangement links TRBV6-4 to TRBJ2-3, with 9 positions matching TRBD2. CDR3 length: 15 residues. Per germline, CDR1 MRHNA and CDR2 SNTAGT. The J segment lost 0 bases and the V segment lost 5 bases, leaving 3 bases of the junction unmatched. CDR3 coding DNA: TGTGCCAGCAGTCGTAGCGGGGGAAGCACAGATACGCAGTATTTT. As protein: CASSRSGGSTDTQYF.